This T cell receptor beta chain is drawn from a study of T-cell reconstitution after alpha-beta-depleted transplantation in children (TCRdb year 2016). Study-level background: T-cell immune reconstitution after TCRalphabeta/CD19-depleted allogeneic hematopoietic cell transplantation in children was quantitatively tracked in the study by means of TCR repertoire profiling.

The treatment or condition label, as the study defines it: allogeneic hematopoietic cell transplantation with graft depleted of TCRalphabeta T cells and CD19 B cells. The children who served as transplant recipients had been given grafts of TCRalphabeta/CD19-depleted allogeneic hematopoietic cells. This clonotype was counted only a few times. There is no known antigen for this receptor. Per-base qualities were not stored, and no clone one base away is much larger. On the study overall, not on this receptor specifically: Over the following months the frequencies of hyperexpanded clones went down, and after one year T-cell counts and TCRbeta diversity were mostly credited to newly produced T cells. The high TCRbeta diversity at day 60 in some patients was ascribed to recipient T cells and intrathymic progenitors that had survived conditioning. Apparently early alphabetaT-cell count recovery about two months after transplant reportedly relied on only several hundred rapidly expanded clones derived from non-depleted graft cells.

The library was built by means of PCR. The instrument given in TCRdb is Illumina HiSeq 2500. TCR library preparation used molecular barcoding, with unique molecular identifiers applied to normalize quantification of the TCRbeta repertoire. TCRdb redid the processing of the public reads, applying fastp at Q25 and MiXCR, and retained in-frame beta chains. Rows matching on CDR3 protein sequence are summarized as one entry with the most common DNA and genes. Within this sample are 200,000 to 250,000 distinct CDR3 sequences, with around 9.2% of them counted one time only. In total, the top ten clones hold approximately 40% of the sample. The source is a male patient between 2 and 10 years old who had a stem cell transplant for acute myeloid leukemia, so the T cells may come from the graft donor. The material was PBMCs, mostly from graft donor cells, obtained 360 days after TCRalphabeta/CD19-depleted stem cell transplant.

The CDR3 amino acid sequence is: CASSLTGVEQFF. The DNA sequence is as follows: TGCGCCAGCAGCTTGACAGGGGTTGAGCAGTTCTTC. The chain uses TRBV5-1 and TRBJ2-1; 7 bases in the junction line up with TRBD1. The CDR3 runs 12 residues from the cysteine to the phenylalanine. The entry retains the CDR3 DNA only, 36 bases that are in frame from base 1. From V the trimming removes 1 base and from J it removes 9 bases, while the gene matches leave 1 base of the junction unaccounted for. Reading the germline V gene gives CDR1 SGHRS and CDR2 YFSETQ.